One and the same sample provided the 20 T cell receptor beta chains below, sequenced in a study of blood T cells in healthy people across ages. Using a J-beta primer mix together with a sample-barcoded 5' primer, a second PCR was run for roughly 6 to 12 cycles. TCRdb re-called the 5' RACE reads with MiXCR, one entry per CDR3 protein. The data show roughly 680,000 distinct CDR3 sequences, more than 45% seen once. Sequenced material: blood. Every receptor here comes from an elderly woman in good health.

Note on this clonotype: A much larger clonotype is one base distant, so this may be a read error. The chain employs TRBV6-5 and TRBJ2-2, with 8 bases that match TRBD2. CDR1 is MNHEY and CDR2 is SVGAGI in the germline V gene. The CDR3 runs 17 residues. This chain's CDR3 is CANSLGLAPLGTGELFF. The CDR3 coding sequence is TGTGCCAACAGTTTAGGACTAGCCCCTCTGGGGACCGGGGAGCTGTTTTTT.

Details on this clonotype: Being one base from a much bigger clone, this may be a read error. V usage is TRBV28 and J usage is TRBJ2-7; 8 bases are shared with TRBD1. CDR3 size: 13 residues. Germline values: CDR1 MDHEN, CDR2 SYDVKM. CDR3 sequence reads: CASTWTGTYGQYF. CDR3 DNA sequence: TGTGCCAGCACCTGGACAGGGACTTACGGGCAGTACTTC.

The chain combines TRBV5-1 with TRBJ1-1, with D uncertain. The CDR3 has 16 amino acids. Germline lookup yields CDR1 SGHRS and CDR2 YFSETQ. V was cut by 0 bases and J by 0 bases, with 12 bases left in between. This chain's CDR3 is CASSLDPSALNTEAFF. DNA for the CDR3: TGCGCCAGCAGCTTGGATCCAAGTGCCTTGAACACTGAAGCTTTCTTT.

This clonotype was recorded at least ten times. This rearrangement joins TRBV4-1 to TRBJ2-7; perhaps TRBD1 as D (6 bases). Trimming stripped 2 bases from V and 0 bases from J, with 14 bases between. The CDR3 is made up of 16 amino acids. The germline V gene encodes CDR1 MGHRA and CDR2 YSYEKL. CDR3 coding DNA: TGCGCCAGCAGCCAACAAGGACAGTCCAGCTCCTACGAGCAGTACTTC. Protein: CASSQQGQSSSYEQYF.

In this sample, this clonotype turned up many times. This chain links TRBV29-1 with TRBJ2-7, with a weak D call TRBD1 (6 bases). From germline, CDR1 is SQVTM and CDR2 ANQGSEA. V lost 6 bases, J lost 1 base, and 10 bases lay in between. The CDR3 runs 12 residues. The CDR3 DNA sequence: TGCAGCGTGAAGGACAGTTCCTACGAGCAGTACTTC. It translates to CSVKDSSYEQYF.

This clonotype has just a few counts. The chain links TRBV7-2 to TRBJ1-1; 7 bases match TRBD1. The CDR3 runs 13 residues. Germline assignment: CDR1 SGHTA and CDR2 FQGNSA. The V and J ends lost 4 bases and 12 bases, in that order; junction bases with no gene match: 11. CDR3 region: CASSSQGIRGTFF. The CDR3 region has the DNA TGTGCCAGCAGCTCACAGGGGATTCGTGGAACTTTCTTT.

The gene calls are TRBV27 and TRBJ1-1, with a tentative D call TRBD1 (6 bases). CDR3 size: 14 residues. Germline V gives CDR1 MNHEY, CDR2 SMNVEV (reference sequence). Trimming took 6 bases from V and 4 from J, leaving 15 bases between them. CDR3 bases: TGTGCCAGCAGACCCGGTACAGGGATCACTGAAGCTTTCTTT. Residues: CASRPGTGITEAFF.

This clonotype was picked up a small number of times. This could be a read error, since a much larger clone is one nucleotide away. The chain couples TRBV7-8 to TRBJ2-7, with D possibly TRBD1 on 6 matching bases. Germline CDR1 SGHVS, CDR2 FQNEAQ. Trimming took off 6 bases at V and 2 bases at J, with 8 bases between the two ends. This CDR3 region has 12 residues. CDR3 DNA sequence: TGTGCCAGCAGACGGACAGCCTACGAGCAGTACTTC. It translates to CASRRTAYEQYF.

This clonotype was counted ten times or more. Sequence at one end of the junction differs from germline and may be a read error. The chain employs TRBV7-9 and TRBJ2-5; 9 bases map to TRBD2. The CDR3 loop spans 15 amino acids. Germline V gene data show CDR1 as SEHNR and CDR2 as FQNEAQ (reference sequence). Here the CDR3 reads CASSLASGIQETQYF. In DNA, the CDR3 is TGCGCCAGCAGCTTGGCTAGCGGGATCCAAGAGACCCAGTACTTC. Using reference TRBV7-9 and TRBJ2-5 for the parts outside the CDR3, the full variable domain is DTGVSQNPRHKITKRGQNVTFRCDPISEHNRLYWYRQTLGQGPEFLTYFQNEAQLEKSRLLSDRFSAERPKGSFSTLEIQRTEQGDSAMYLCASSLASGIQETQYFGPGTRLLVL.

This clonotype came up many times. This chain uses TRBV29-1 with TRBJ2-7, with TRBD2 identical over 11 bases. Losses at the gene ends were 4 bases for V and 5 bases for J; bases not matched to a gene: 7. The CDR3 covers 14 residues. Germline values: CDR1 SQVTM, CDR2 ANQGSEA. As DNA, the CDR3 is TGCAGCGTTGGTATAGCGGGAGGGCCCAACGAGCAGTACTTC. It is translated as CSVGIAGGPNEQYF.

This clonotype was seen repeatedly, ten times or more. Here the CDR3 DNA reads TGTGCCAGCAGCCCCCAAAAAACAGGCTACAATGAGCAGTTCTTC. Its protein is CASSPQKTGYNEQFF. V usage is TRBV7-2 and J usage is TRBJ2-1; D might be TRBD1 (5 bases). CDR1 is SGHTA, CDR2 FQGNSA, per germline. Trimming removed 5 bases from V and 3 bases from J, with 14 bases in between. The CDR3 covers 15 residues.

The rearrangement links TRBV7-2 to TRBJ2-7, with TRBD1 as a possible D gene (5 bases). Germline-derived CDR1 and CDR2 are SGHTA and FQGNSA. With 3 bases removed from V and 2 bases from J, the gap between germline ends came to 11 bases. The CDR3 has 14 amino acids. DNA for the CDR3: TGTGCCAGCAGCTTGGCAGGGAAACCCTACGAGCAGTACTTC. It is translated as CASSLAGKPYEQYF.

This clonotype was seen a few times. This rearrangement joins TRBV2 to TRBJ2-7, with no clear D. CDR3 length equals 12 residues. V was trimmed by 3 bases and J by 1 base, leaving 4 bases between them. Germline CDR1 is SNHLY and CDR2 is FYNNEI. The CDR3 nucleotides read TGTGCCAGCAGTGACACTTCCTACGAGCAGTACTTC. It translates to CASSDTSYEQYF.

V gene TRBV27 combines with J gene TRBJ1-4; 7 nucleotides match TRBD1. V shed 11 bases, J shed 7 bases, and the junction held 13 bases outside the gene matches. The CDR3 totals 14 residues. CDR1 and CDR2 from the germline V gene are MNHEY and SMNVEV (reference sequence). The CDR3 loop reads CACRPEGAGEKLFF. The DNA of the CDR3 is TGTGCCTGCCGACCCGAGGGGGCAGGTGAAAAACTGTTTTTT.

This clonotype is a singleton in its sample. The genes are TRBV7-2 and TRBJ2-5; D may be TRBD2 (6 bases). The V end was cut by 3 bases, the J end by 4 bases, with 12 bases between. There are 14 residues in the CDR3. CDR1 and CDR2 from the germline V gene are SGHTA and FQGNSA. This chain's CDR3 is CASSFRLASETQYF. In nucleotides, the CDR3 is TGTGCCAGCAGCTTCAGGCTAGCGTCAGAGACCCAGTACTTC. Full variable domain (remainder filled in from reference TRBV7-2 and TRBJ2-5): GAGVSQSPSNKVTEKGKDVELRCDPISGHTALYWYRQSLGQGLEFLIYFQGNSAPDKSGLPSDRFSAERTGGSVSTLTIQRTQQEDSAVYLCASSFRLASETQYFGPGTRLLVL.

This clonotype was found a few times. A clone one base away is much larger, so this may be a read error. The chain combines TRBV20-1 with TRBJ2-1, with a weak D call TRBD2 (6 bases). The J call may be incorrect, as the DNA end agrees better with TRBJ2-7. Germline lookup yields CDR1 DFQATT and CDR2 SNEGSKA (reference sequence). This CDR3 region has 15 residues. CDR3 nucleotide sequence: TGCAGTGCTAGAGATCCGCTAGCGCGGTACAATGAGCAGTACTTC. It codes for CSARDPLARYNEQYF.

This clonotype was seen at least ten times. The rearrangement uses TRBV20-1 and TRBJ2-1; weak D call: TRBD2 (5 bases). CDR3 length equals 13 residues. Germline V gene lookup returns CDR1 DFQATT and CDR2 SNEGSKA (reference sequence). Trimming left V 5 bases short and J 9 bases short, with 17 bases between. CDR3 amino acids: CSAGSTSYGEQFF. The DNA of the CDR3 is TGCAGTGCTGGATCTACTAGTTACGGTGAGCAGTTCTTC.

The genes are TRBV15 and TRBJ1-5; tentative D call: TRBD1 (5 bases). Per the germline V gene, CDR1 is LNHNV and CDR2 is YYDKDF (reference sequence). CDR3 length: 18 amino acids. V dropped 0 bases and J dropped 2 bases, with 17 bases sitting between them. CDR3 bases: TGTGCCACCAGCAGAGATGGGACCGGGGGTGCGGGCAATCAGCCCCAGCATTTT. This translates into CATSRDGTGGAGNQPQHF.

This clonotype was recorded many times. The gene calls are TRBV4-1 and TRBJ2-6; 8 bases align to TRBD1. The CDR3 runs 22 residues. CDR1 and CDR2 from the germline V gene are MGHRA and YSYEKL. Losses at the gene ends were 1 base for V and 0 bases for J; bases not matched to a gene: 17. CDR3: CASSQGGLRTGISHSGANVLTF. CDR3 in DNA: TGCGCCAGCAGCCAAGGAGGTTTAAGGACAGGGATCTCCCACTCTGGGGCCAACGTCCTGACTTTC.

This clonotype was seen a few times. In nucleotides, the CDR3 is TGTGCCAGCAGCCCTGGGGAAGAAGCTTTCTTT. Its translation: CASSPGEEAFF. The genes are TRBV12-3 or TRBV12-4 and TRBJ1-1; no definite D call. The CDR3 loop spans 11 amino acids. Trimming removed 6 bases from V and 8 bases from J, with 10 bases in between.